One and the same sample provided the 24 T cell receptor beta chains below, sequenced in a study of T cell responses to AZD1222 COVID-19 vaccine. The assay was immunoSEQ multiplex PCR, and TCRdb's table has in-frame clones only and misses some. The sample comprises approximately 170,000 clones, approximately 93% of which are singletons, and around 3.8% rests with the top ten. This specimen was peripheral blood, taken on day 0 of AZD1222 vaccination. All receptors come from an adult in good health.

This chain's CDR3 is CASRSRDLLDTQYF. The CDR3 bases are TGTGCCAGCAGAAGTAGGGACTTACTAGATACGCAGTATTTT. The rearrangement uses TRBV7-9 and TRBJ2-3; possibly TRBD2 for D (6 bases). This CDR3 is built from 14 residues. Trimming took 6 bases from V and 5 from J, leaving 15 bases between them. In germline, CDR1 is SEHNR, CDR2 FQNEAQ (reference sequence).

This clone was seen once. The chain joins TRBV19 to TRBJ1-3; no firm D call. This CDR3 is built from 13 residues. V was shortened by 11 bases and J by 8 bases, with 19 bases between the two germline ends. From germline, CDR1 is LNHDA and CDR2 SQIVND (reference sequence). The CDR3 DNA follows: TGTGCCGGGTCTGCGGTGGCTGGGGACACCATATATTTT. Its translation is CAGSAVAGDTIYF.

The chain recombines TRBV5-6 with TRBJ2-7; 7 bases fit TRBD1. This CDR3 has 14 amino acids. The V gene's germline CDR1 is SGHDT and CDR2 YYEEEE. J was trimmed by 6 bases and V by 4 bases; bases with no gene match: 10. DNA of the CDR3: TGTGCCAGCAGCCTCCGCGTGGGGACAGCCGAGCAGTACTTC. It translates to CASSLRVGTAEQYF.

The V and J genes are TRBV6-5 and TRBJ2-1; either TRBD1 or TRBD2 may supply D (5 bases each). This CDR3 is 11 amino acids long. Germline values: CDR1 MNHEY, CDR2 SVGAGI. The V end was cut by 8 bases, the J end by 6 bases, with 8 bases between. The chain's CDR3 is CASVRGNEQFF. CDR3 DNA: TGTGCCAGCGTGAGGGGCAATGAGCAGTTCTTC.

This chain uses TRBV27 with TRBJ2-7; D assignment may be TRBD1 or TRBD2 (6 bases each). V lost 0 bases, J lost 3 bases, and 27 bases lay in between. Germline V lookup: CDR1 MNHEY, CDR2 SMNVEV (reference sequence). The CDR3 covers 20 residues. The CDR3 DNA reads as TGTGCCAGCAGTTTATCGGTCGGGAGAAGGGGTGGGGACAACCACTACGAGCAGTACTTC. Protein product: CASSLSVGRRGGDNHYEQYF.

This rearrangement joins TRBV5-1 to TRBJ1-2; TRBD1 matches at 10 bases. Germline-derived CDR1 and CDR2 are SGHRS and YFSETQ. The CDR3 consists of 15 residues. Losses at the gene ends were 1 base for V and 8 bases for J; bases not matched to a gene: 8. The CDR3 region is CASSLLSGTGDGYTF. Written as DNA, the CDR3 is TGCGCCAGCAGCTTGCTGAGTGGGACAGGGGACGGCTACACCTTC.

The chain couples TRBV12-3 or TRBV12-4 to TRBJ1-2, with 10 bases identical to TRBD1. V shed 6 bases, J shed 7 bases, and the junction held 5 bases outside the gene matches. The CDR3 covers 13 residues. CDR3 in DNA: TGTGCCAGCAGGACCGGGACAGGGGCTGGCTACACCTTC. It codes for CASRTGTGAGYTF.

This chain joins TRBV10-3 and TRBJ2-3, with D possibly TRBD2 on 7 matching bases. Trimming cost V 5 bases and J 5 bases, with 14 bases left between them. CDR3 length: 14 residues. The germline CDR1 and CDR2 sequences are ENHRY and SYGVKD. The CDR3 loop reads CAISIGGPEDTQYF. In DNA, the CDR3 is TGTGCCATCAGTATCGGGGGGCCAGAAGATACGCAGTATTTT.

The chain has TRBV7-9 and TRBJ1-4; D gene unclear. CDR3 size: 18 residues. V lost 4 bases and J lost 4, with 22 bases in between. Per germline, CDR1 SEHNR and CDR2 FQNEAQ (reference sequence). CDR3 residues: CASSSASGEAGDNEKLFF. Here the CDR3 DNA reads TGTGCCAGCAGCTCGGCCTCCGGTGAAGCCGGAGATAATGAAAAACTGTTTTTT.

The J gene is TRBJ2-7, the V gene TRBV27; a weak D match, TRBD1 (6 bases). V lost 5 bases and J lost 0, with 11 bases in between. CDR3 length equals 14 residues. In germline, CDR1 is MNHEY, CDR2 SMNVEV (reference sequence). CDR3 nucleotide sequence: TGTGCCAGCAGTGACAACAGGGACTCCTACGAGCAGTACTTC. This codes for CASSDNRDSYEQYF.

The rearrangement uses TRBV18 and TRBJ2-5; no firm D call. The CDR3 totals 17 residues. V gave up 2 bases and J gave up 0 bases, with 16 bases separating them. Germline-derived CDR1 and CDR2 are KGHSH and LQKENI. CDR3 DNA: TGTGCCAGCTCACCAAACGCACGAGAACTGTACCAAGAGACCCAGTACTTC. The encoded protein is CASSPNARELYQETQYF.

This chain uses TRBV11-2 with TRBJ2-1; tentatively, D is TRBD2 (5 bases). Trimming cost V 6 bases and J 4 bases, with 16 bases left between them. CDR1 and CDR2 (germline): SGHAT, FQNNGV. CDR3 size: 15 residues. CDR3 region: CASRSEGSPYNEQFF. DNA of the CDR3: TGTGCCAGCAGATCAGAGGGATCTCCGTACAATGAGCAGTTCTTC.

The chain has TRBV30 and TRBJ1-6; D might be TRBD1 (6 bases). The CDR3 loop spans 13 amino acids. Trimming removed 8 bases at V and 9 bases at J, with 17 bases between. CDR1 is GTSNPN, CDR2 SVGIG, per germline (reference sequence). CDR3 protein: CARAGDGGSPLHF. Written as DNA, the CDR3 is TGTGCCCGGGCAGGGGACGGTGGTTCACCCCTCCACTTT.

The chain uses TRBV15 and TRBJ1-1, with D maybe TRBD1 (5 bases). V gave up 5 bases and J gave up 8 bases, with 18 bases separating them. The CDR3 sequence is 14 residues long. Looked up from germline, CDR1 is LNHNV and CDR2 is YYDKDF (reference sequence). CDR3 sequence reads: CATSLQRGAPEAFF. The DNA for the CDR3 is TGTGCCACCAGCCTTCAGAGGGGCGCACCGGAAGCTTTCTTT.

The V and J genes are TRBV5-1 and TRBJ1-2; perhaps TRBD1 as D (6 bases). The CDR3 is 15 residues long. V lost 0 bases and J 8 bases, leaving 17 bases between the germline ends. Germline V gene data show CDR1 as SGHRS and CDR2 as YFSETQ. CDR3 in amino acids: CASSLGGPTVEGYTF. CDR3 sequence (DNA): TGCGCCAGCAGCTTGGGGGGGCCCACAGTAGAGGGCTACACCTTC.

The chain recombines TRBV18 with TRBJ1-5, with D maybe TRBD1 (5 bases). The germline V gene encodes CDR1 KGHSH and CDR2 LQKENI. This CDR3 spans 14 amino acids. V lost 5 bases and J 7 bases, leaving 15 bases between the germline ends. CDR3 protein: CASSVLGEGQPQHF. The DNA of the CDR3 is TGTGCCAGCTCAGTTTTGGGGGAAGGACAGCCCCAGCATTTT.

This sequence joins TRBV27 and TRBJ1-2, with D possibly TRBD1 on 5 matching bases. Trimming left V 3 bases short and J 7 bases short, with 12 bases between. CDR3 length: 13 residues. Per germline, CDR1 MNHEY and CDR2 SMNVEV (reference sequence). DNA of the CDR3: TGTGCCAGCAGTTTTCCAGGGTCCATTGGCTACACCTTC. Translation gives CASSFPGSIGYTF.

The rearrangement links TRBV7-8 to TRBJ2-7; 10 nucleotides agree with TRBD1. With 4 bases clipped from V and 7 bases from J, the junction kept 7 bases outside the gene matches. The CDR3 extends over 14 amino acids. From germline, CDR1 is SGHVS and CDR2 FQNEAQ. The CDR3, as DNA: TGTGCCAGCAGCTACGGGACAGGGGTCCGGGAGCAGTACTTC. Amino acid sequence: CASSYGTGVREQYF.

This chain uses TRBV6-5 with TRBJ2-7; 7 bases match TRBD2. The CDR3 has 13 residues. CDR1 is MNHEY and CDR2 is SVGAGI in the germline V gene. The junction had 1 base not matched to a gene; V was cut back by 2 bases and J by 3 bases. The CDR3 reads CASSYASGYEQYF. The CDR3 coding sequence is TGTGCCAGCAGTTACGCTAGCGGCTACGAGCAGTACTTC.

This clone came up a few times. The V gene is TRBV5-1, the J gene TRBJ2-7; TRBD1 matches 7 bases. The germline CDR1 and CDR2 sequences are SGHRS and YFSETQ. This CDR3 comprises 13 residues. Trimming at V came to 4 bases and at J to 5 bases, leaving 6 bases not matched to a gene. The CDR3 protein is CASSLNTGDEQYF. Written as DNA, the CDR3 is TGCGCCAGCAGCCTGAATACAGGGGACGAGCAGTACTTC.

The genes are TRBV6-5 and TRBJ1-1; D remains unclear. The CDR3 has 13 amino acids. Trimming removed 2 bases at V and 5 bases at J, with 9 bases between. Germline V gene sequence: CDR1 MNHEY, CDR2 SVGAGI. The DNA for the CDR3 is TGTGCCAGCAGTTACGAGGTTTTGACTGAAGCTTTCTTT. This translates into CASSYEVLTEAFF.

CDR3 amino acids: CATSRDLVGRVHTEAFF. CDR3 bases: TGTGCCACCAGCAGAGATCTAGTGGGCCGGGTGCACACTGAAGCTTTCTTT. The chain couples TRBV15 to TRBJ1-1, with D unresolved. V was cut by 0 bases and J by 3 bases, with 17 bases left in between. CDR1 LNHNV and CDR2 YYDKDF come from the germline V gene (reference sequence). CDR3 length: 17 amino acids.

The table lists this clone with a few counts. The genes are TRBV28 and TRBJ1-2; TRBD1 matches at 10 bases. Trimming cost V 4 bases and J 5 bases; bases outside gene matches: 4. Germline V gene sequence: CDR1 MDHEN, CDR2 SYDVKM. This CDR3 comprises 14 residues. In DNA form, the CDR3 reads TGTGCCAGCAGTTCCGGGACAGGGGTTTATGGCTACACCTTC. Its protein is CASSSGTGVYGYTF.

This rearrangement joins TRBV9 to TRBJ2-2; D is unclear. V lost 3 bases to trimming and J lost 4 bases, with 7 bases between them. This CDR3 has 13 residues. Germline assignment: CDR1 SGDLS and CDR2 YYNGEE. Here the CDR3 reads CASSATSTGELFF. CDR3 sequence (DNA): TGTGCCAGCAGCGCCACAAGCACCGGGGAGCTGTTTTTT. Variable domain in full (rest from reference TRBV9 and TRBJ2-2): DSGVTQTPKHLITATGQRVTLRCSPRSGDLSVYWYQQSLDQGLQFLIQYYNGEERAKGNILERFSAQQFPDLHSELNLSSLELGDSALYFCASSATSTGELFFGEGSRLTVL.